These 31 T cell receptor beta chains share one sample of origin, sequenced in a study of radiation and T cells in renal cell carcinoma. Time point of the sample: baseline pretreatment blood. Treatment reported: 15 Gy SBRT to primary tumor, nephrectomy 4 weeks later. TCRdb's copy holds only in-frame clones and misses some; the assay was immunoSEQ multiplex PCR. This sample has about 150,000 clones, with about 87% found just once. The input for sequencing was blood, taken from a patient whose treatment included radiotherapy and nephrectomy. These receptors were obtained from a woman aged 70-85 years with renal cell carcinoma.

The V gene is TRBV5-1, the J gene TRBJ1-1; the D gene is possibly TRBD1 (5 bases). V gave up 0 bases and J gave up 7 bases, with 13 bases separating them. Germline lookup yields CDR1 SGHRS and CDR2 YFSETQ. The CDR3 length is 14 residues. The CDR3 DNA is TGCGCCAGCAGCTTGGTGGGTGGACAAATTGAAGCTTTCTTT. Its translation is CASSLVGGQIEAFF.

The DNA for the CDR3 is TGCGCCAGCAGCTTGGAGCTGCGGGGGACAGGGGGCATCGAGCAGTACTTC. Encoded protein: CASSLELRGTGGIEQYF. The J gene is TRBJ2-7, the V gene TRBV5-1; TRBD1 matches at 12 bases. The J segment lost 6 bases and the V segment lost 0 bases, leaving 10 bases of the junction unmatched. Germline V lookup: CDR1 SGHRS, CDR2 YFSETQ. This CDR3 is built from 17 residues.

V gene TRBV25-1 combines with J gene TRBJ1-5; perhaps TRBD1 as D (6 bases). Trimming cost V 3 bases and J 7 bases, with 10 bases left between them. The V gene's germline CDR1 is MGHDK and CDR2 SYGVNS. This CDR3 region has 13 residues. The CDR3 sequence: CASSDSGGQPQHF. Here the CDR3 DNA reads TGTGCCAGCAGTGATTCGGGGGGCCAGCCCCAGCATTTT.

This chain connects TRBV6-6 to TRBJ1-3; D uncertain. Germline V gives CDR1 MNHNY, CDR2 SVGAGI (reference sequence). The CDR3 length is 14 residues. The V gene lost 6 bases and the J gene lost 0 bases, with 9 bases spanning the gap. Here the CDR3 reads CASSASFSGNTIYF. Here the CDR3 DNA reads TGTGCCAGCAGCGCGAGCTTCTCTGGAAACACCATATATTTT.

The rearrangement links TRBV11-2 to TRBJ2-1; D gene unclear. The V end was cut by 1 base, the J end by 9 bases, with 10 bases between. Germline V CDR1 and CDR2: SGHAT, FQNNGV. This CDR3 has 13 amino acids. The CDR3: CASSLGNKIEQFF. The CDR3 DNA sequence: TGTGCCAGCAGCTTAGGTAACAAGATTGAGCAGTTCTTC.

The chain joins TRBV2 to TRBJ2-7; 8 nucleotides match TRBD2. Germline V CDR1 and CDR2: SNHLY, FYNNEI. The CDR3 is made up of 13 amino acids. The junction had 6 bases not matched to a gene; V was cut back by 4 bases and J by 7 bases. CDR3 coding DNA: TGTGCCAGCAGTGTAATCCGGGGGGGAGAGCAGTACTTC. As protein: CASSVIRGGEQYF. The full variable domain, with the rest looked up from reference TRBV2 and TRBJ2-7, is EPEVTQTPSHQVTQMGQEVILRCVPISNHLYFYWYRQILGQKVEFLVSFYNNEISEKSEIFDDQFSVERPDGSNFTLKIRSTKLEDSAMYFCASSVIRGGEQYFGPGTRLTVT.

The chain is built from TRBV11-2 and TRBJ2-5, with 8 bases matching TRBD2. Per germline, CDR1 SGHAT and CDR2 FQNNGV. This CDR3 comprises 16 residues. V gave up 3 bases and J gave up 2 bases; unmatched junction bases: 8. CDR3 residues: CASSLGTRGIQETQYF. In DNA, the CDR3 is TGTGCCAGCAGCTTGGGGACTAGAGGGATTCAAGAGACCCAGTACTTC.

This chain joins TRBV5-6 and TRBJ2-5; 8 positions agree with TRBD1. V lost 4 bases and J lost 5; bases outside the gene matches: 7. This CDR3 has 14 amino acids. Germline CDR1 reads SGHDT; CDR2 reads YYEEEE. For the CDR3, the DNA is TGTGCCAGCAGCACCGACAGGGGCGGCGAGACCCAGTACTTC. This codes for CASSTDRGGETQYF.

This chain uses TRBV18 with TRBJ1-5, with a possible D match to TRBD1 (6 bases). V was shortened by 10 bases and J by 5 bases, with 15 bases between the two germline ends. There are 13 residues in the CDR3. Looked up from germline, CDR1 is KGHSH and CDR2 is LQKENI. The CDR3 is CATQRGGDQPQHF. CDR3 bases: TGTGCCACCCAACGGGGGGGCGATCAGCCCCAGCATTTT.

The chain uses TRBV5-4 and TRBJ2-3, with 9 bases aligning to TRBD2. J was trimmed by 3 bases and V by 2 bases; bases with no gene match: 4. Looked up from germline, CDR1 is SGHNT and CDR2 is YYREEE (reference sequence). This CDR3 is built from 15 residues. Written as DNA, the CDR3 is TGTGCCAGCAGCTTTTACGCGGGGGGGACAGATACGCAGTATTTT. Translating gives CASSFYAGGTDTQYF.

The chain couples TRBV19 to TRBJ1-1, with 8 bases lining up with TRBD1. The CDR3 extends over 14 amino acids. Trimming at V came to 3 bases and at J to 5 bases, leaving 5 bases not matched to a gene. Per the germline V gene, CDR1 is LNHDA and CDR2 is SQIVND (reference sequence). The CDR3 region is CASSIKQGGTEAFF. The CDR3 region has the DNA TGTGCCAGTAGTATTAAACAGGGGGGGACTGAAGCTTTCTTT. The full variable domain, rest sourced from reference TRBV19 and TRBJ1-1, is DGGITQSPKYLFRKEGQNVTLSCEQNLNHDAMYWYRQDPGQGLRLIYYSQIVNDFQKGDIAEGYSVSREKKESFPLTVTSAQKNPTAFYLCASSIKQGGTEAFFGQGTRLTVV.

The V gene is TRBV11-3, the J gene TRBJ2-2; D is uncertain. The V gene lost 4 bases and the J gene lost 7 bases, with 10 bases spanning the gap. CDR1 SGHNT and CDR2 YENEEA come from the germline V gene. The CDR3 contains 13 residues. The CDR3 here is CASSSTMIGELFF. The CDR3 coding sequence is TGTGCCAGCAGCTCGACGATGATCGGGGAGCTGTTTTTT. Filled out from reference TRBV11-3 and TRBJ2-2, the complete variable domain reads EAGVVQSPRYKIIEKKQPVAFWCNPISGHNTLYWYLQNLGQGPELLIRYENEEAVDDSQLPKDRFSAERLKGVDSTLKIQPAELGDSAVYLCASSSTMIGELFFGEGSRLTVL.

A word on this clone: Additional DNA sequences in this sample encode the identical CDR3. This chain uses TRBV4-2 with TRBJ2-7, with 7 nucleotides matching TRBD1. Germline CDR1 is LGHNA and CDR2 is YNFKEQ. V shed 0 bases, J shed 2 bases, and the junction held 1 base outside the gene matches. The CDR3 runs 14 residues. CDR3 nucleotide sequence: TGTGCCAGCAGCCAAGACAGGGGGACCTACGAGCAGTACTTC. Translation: CASSQDRGTYEQYF.

Remarks on this clone: Germline and junction disagree at one end, which may indicate a read error. The rearrangement uses TRBV6-1 and TRBJ1-3, with D perhaps TRBD1 (5 bases). This CDR3 region has 16 residues. CDR1 MNHNS and CDR2 SASEGT come from the germline V gene. Written as DNA, the CDR3 is TGTGCCAGCAGAGAAGAAAGGGGAAGGATCGGAAACACCATATATTTT. Its protein is CASREERGRIGNTIYF.

This chain links TRBV6-5 with TRBJ1-6, with D possibly matching TRBD1 (6 bases). V lost 10 bases and J 7 bases, leaving 17 bases between the germline ends. This CDR3 region has 14 residues. Per germline, CDR1 MNHEY and CDR2 SVGAGI. CDR3 residues: CATRGTGKNSPLHF. The DNA of the CDR3 is TGTGCCACCAGAGGCACAGGGAAGAATTCACCCCTCCACTTT.

The chain is built from TRBV19 and TRBJ1-6, with TRBD1 as a possible D gene (5 bases). Trimming removed 3 bases from V and 10 bases from J, with 13 bases in between. The CDR3 runs to 14 residues. CDR1 and CDR2 (germline): LNHDA, SQIVND (reference sequence). The CDR3 sequence is CASSISGAGSPLHF. DNA of the CDR3: TGTGCCAGTAGTATTAGTGGGGCGGGCTCACCCCTCCACTTT.

The chain links TRBV11-3 to TRBJ2-2; D may be TRBD2 (5 bases). Germline V gives CDR1 SGHNT, CDR2 YENEEA. V gave up 5 bases and J gave up 5 bases, with 18 bases separating them. The length of the CDR3 is 16 residues. CDR3 DNA sequence: TGTGCCAGCAGCGTAGGGCCCCCCCGGAGGACCGGGGAGCTGTTTTTT. This sequence encodes CASSVGPPRRTGELFF.

V and J are TRBV27 and TRBJ1-1; 9 bases are a match to TRBD1. There are 16 residues in the CDR3. V was clipped by 5 bases and J by 0 bases; unmatched bases: 7. Germline loops: CDR1 MNHEY, CDR2 SMNVEV (reference sequence). For the CDR3, the DNA is TGTGCCAGCAGTCCGCGGACAGGGGCGGTGAACACTGAAGCTTTCTTT. Its protein product is CASSPRTGAVNTEAFF.

The chain carries TRBV7-9 and TRBJ1-6; maybe TRBD1 (5 bases). Germline V gene sequence: CDR1 SEHNR, CDR2 FQNEAQ (reference sequence). The CDR3 extends over 19 amino acids. V lost 0 bases, J lost 0 bases, and 15 bases lay in between. The chain's CDR3 is CASSLAVRDLSSYNSPLHF. The DNA of the CDR3 is TGTGCCAGCAGCTTAGCCGTCCGGGACCTCAGCTCCTATAATTCACCCCTCCACTTT.

V usage is TRBV5-1 and J usage is TRBJ2-5; D is possibly TRBD1 (6 bases). V dropped 0 bases and J dropped 7 bases, with 16 bases sitting between them. Germline V gene lookup returns CDR1 SGHRS and CDR2 YFSETQ. The CDR3 has 15 residues. The CDR3 loop reads CASSLETGLSGTQYF. CDR3 bases: TGCGCCAGCAGCTTGGAAACAGGGCTTTCAGGGACCCAGTACTTC.

The chain carries TRBV27 and TRBJ2-4, with D tentatively TRBD2 (6 bases). The CDR3 spans 14 residues. The V end lost 4 bases, the J end lost 8 bases, and 15 bases lay between the germline ends. The germline gives CDR1 MNHEY, CDR2 SMNVEV (reference sequence). Here the CDR3 DNA reads TGTGCCAGCAGTTCGAGACTAGGCGTGCACATTCAGTACTTC. The encoded protein is CASSSRLGVHIQYF.

V gene TRBV11-3 combines with J gene TRBJ1-6; possible D gene TRBD1, 5 bases. Germline CDR1 is SGHNT and CDR2 is YENEEA. With 0 bases removed from V and 6 bases from J, the gap between germline ends came to 9 bases. The CDR3 is 15 amino acids. The CDR3 nucleotides read TGTGCCAGCAGCTTAGATTTGACAGTTAATTCACCCCTCCACTTT. This sequence encodes CASSLDLTVNSPLHF.

This clone appeared a single time. This chain links TRBV7-8 with TRBJ2-1; TRBD2 aligns across 15 bases. CDR1 SGHVS and CDR2 FQNEAQ come from the germline V gene. The V segment lost 4 bases and the J segment 15 bases; nucleotides outside the gene matches: 7. There are 14 residues in the CDR3. The CDR3 region has the DNA TGTGCCAGCAGCTCCGGACTAGCGGGGGGGGTAGCGTTCTTC. Its translation is CASSSGLAGGVAFF.

This clone was observed once. The V call is TRBV28, the J call TRBJ2-7; maybe TRBD2 (5 bases). Trimming cost V 1 base and J 7 bases, with 14 bases left between them. CDR1 is MDHEN, CDR2 SYDVKM, per germline. CDR3 size: 14 residues. CDR3: CASSLSRTQGEQYF. For the CDR3, the DNA is TGTGCCAGCAGTTTATCCAGGACTCAAGGGGAGCAGTACTTC.

This chain connects TRBV6-5 to TRBJ1-1, with D maybe TRBD1 (5 bases). This CDR3 is built from 13 residues. The V end lost 2 bases, the J end lost 5 bases, and 9 bases lay between the germline ends. The germline gives CDR1 MNHEY, CDR2 SVGAGI. The CDR3 region has the DNA TGTGCCAGCAGTTACGGGACGGTAACTGAAGCTTTCTTT. It codes for CASSYGTVTEAFF.

The rearrangement links TRBV6-1 to TRBJ2-7; D uncertain. The germline CDR1 and CDR2 sequences are MNHNS and SASEGT. V lost 6 bases, J lost 1 base, and 10 bases lay in between. This CDR3 is 13 amino acids long. For the CDR3, the DNA is TGTGCCAGCAGCTCTCAGGAATCCTACGAGCAGTACTTC. It translates to CASSSQESYEQYF.

The chain links TRBV19 to TRBJ1-5; no clear D. CDR1 and CDR2 (germline): LNHDA, SQIVND (reference sequence). Trimming took off 3 bases at V and 0 bases at J, with 6 bases between the two ends. This CDR3 comprises 14 residues. CDR3 sequence reads: CASSIQYSNQPQHF. The CDR3 DNA reads as TGTGCCAGTAGTATTCAGTATAGCAATCAGCCCCAGCATTTT.

The chain uses TRBV27 and TRBJ2-2; the D gene is possibly TRBD1 (5 bases). V lost 6 bases, J lost 1 base, and 6 bases lay in between. Germline loops: CDR1 MNHEY, CDR2 SMNVEV (reference sequence). CDR3 size: 13 residues. CDR3 residues: CASRRGNTGELFF. The CDR3 nucleotides are TGTGCCAGCAGAAGGGGGAACACCGGGGAGCTGTTTTTT.

This clone has just one count. Here the CDR3 reads CASSSGLKRDEQFF. The CDR3 DNA reads TGTGCCAGCTCATCCGGACTTAAGCGAGATGAGCAGTTCTTC. V is TRBV18 and J is TRBJ2-1; D possibly corresponds to TRBD2 (5 bases). The ends were cut back, 5 bases at V and 8 bases at J, with 16 bases in the middle. The CDR3 extends over 14 amino acids. CDR1 is KGHSH and CDR2 is LQKENI in the germline V gene.

CDR3 sequence reads: CASSNPRGETQYF. CDR3 bases: TGTGCCAGTAGTAACCCCCGGGGTGAGACCCAGTACTTC. The genes are TRBV19 and TRBJ2-5; maybe TRBD2 (5 bases). Germline V CDR1 and CDR2: LNHDA, SQIVND (reference sequence). CDR3 length equals 13 residues. Trimming took off 4 bases at V and 5 bases at J, with 11 bases between the two ends.

The CDR3 protein is CASSLGTGRPQETQYF. As DNA, the CDR3 is TGTGCCAGCAGCTTAGGTACGGGACGACCCCAAGAGACCCAGTACTTC. This chain connects TRBV11-3 to TRBJ2-5; possibly TRBD1 or TRBD2 for D (5 bases each). This CDR3 is 16 amino acids long. Per germline, CDR1 SGHNT and CDR2 YENEEA. Trimming removed 1 base from V and 1 base from J, with 13 bases in between.